This T cell receptor beta chain was recorded in a study of blood T cell repertoires in COVID-19. About the study: Acute and convalescent COVID-19 specimens originated in the United States, Italy and Spain. Sources were T cells, B-cell-depleted T cells, or PBMCs; the material itself was cDNA or gDNA.

Produced via immunoSEQ multiplex PCR; TCRdb's table is partial and in-frame only. The table lists about 180,000 clones, about four fifths of them singletons. This CDR3 spans 15 amino acids. With 4 bases clipped from V and 4 bases from J, the junction kept 6 bases outside the gene matches. Germline CDR1 is KGHDR and CDR2 is SFDVKD. Sequencing was carried out using peripheral blood. The sequence was obtained from a woman aged 70-85 years with COVID-19, enrolled during active disease. The V and J genes are TRBV24-1 and TRBJ2-1; 7 nucleotides line up with TRBD2. Here the CDR3 DNA reads TGTGCCACCAGTGACAGCGGGATAGGGTACAATGAGCAGTTCTTC. Translating it yields CATSDSGIGYNEQFF.